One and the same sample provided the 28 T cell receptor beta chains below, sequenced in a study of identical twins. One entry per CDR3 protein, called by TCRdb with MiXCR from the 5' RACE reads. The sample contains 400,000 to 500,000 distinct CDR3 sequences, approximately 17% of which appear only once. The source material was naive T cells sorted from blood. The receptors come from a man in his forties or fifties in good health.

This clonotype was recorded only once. The CDR3 DNA follows: TGTGCCAGCAGTTATTCGTACAGGGGGTTGACTGAAGCTTTCTTT. It yields the protein CASSYSYRGLTEAFF. The chain joins TRBV6-2 or TRBV6-3 to TRBJ1-1; TRBD1 matches 8 bases. The CDR3 covers 15 residues. Germline V gene data show CDR1 as MNHEY and CDR2 as SVGEGT. J was trimmed by 5 bases and V by 3 bases; bases with no gene match: 8.

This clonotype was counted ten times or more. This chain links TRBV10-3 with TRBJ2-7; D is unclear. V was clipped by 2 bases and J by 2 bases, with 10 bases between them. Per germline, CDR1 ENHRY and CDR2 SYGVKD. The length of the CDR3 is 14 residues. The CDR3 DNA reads TGTGCCATCAGTGAGAGTGGCCGCACCTACGAGCAGTACTTC. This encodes CAISESGRTYEQYF.

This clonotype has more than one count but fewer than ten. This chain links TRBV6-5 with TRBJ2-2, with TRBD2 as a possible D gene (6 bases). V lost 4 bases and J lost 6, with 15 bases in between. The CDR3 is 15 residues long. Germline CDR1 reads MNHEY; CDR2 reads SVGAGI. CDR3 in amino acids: CASSFDGLKAGELFF. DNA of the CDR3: TGTGCCAGCAGTTTCGATGGACTAAAAGCCGGGGAGCTGTTTTTT.

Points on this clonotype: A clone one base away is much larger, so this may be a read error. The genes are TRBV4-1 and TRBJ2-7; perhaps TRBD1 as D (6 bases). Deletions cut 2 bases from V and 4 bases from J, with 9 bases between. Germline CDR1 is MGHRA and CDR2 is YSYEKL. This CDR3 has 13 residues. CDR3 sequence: CASSQSTGYEQYF. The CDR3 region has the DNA TGCGCCAGCAGCCAATCGACAGGATACGAGCAGTACTTC.

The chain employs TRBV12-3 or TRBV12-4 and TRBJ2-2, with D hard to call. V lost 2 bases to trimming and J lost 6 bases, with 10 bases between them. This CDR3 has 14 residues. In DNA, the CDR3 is TGTGCCAGCAGTTTAAACATTTTGGCCGGGGAGCTGTTTTTT. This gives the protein CASSLNILAGELFF.

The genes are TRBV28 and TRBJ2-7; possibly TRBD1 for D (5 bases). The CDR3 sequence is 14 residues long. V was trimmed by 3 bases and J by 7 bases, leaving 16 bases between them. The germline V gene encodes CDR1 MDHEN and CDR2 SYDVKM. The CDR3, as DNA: TGTGCCAGCAGTTTGCAGGGTGGCGGTCGGGAGCAGTACTTC. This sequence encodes CASSLQGGGREQYF.

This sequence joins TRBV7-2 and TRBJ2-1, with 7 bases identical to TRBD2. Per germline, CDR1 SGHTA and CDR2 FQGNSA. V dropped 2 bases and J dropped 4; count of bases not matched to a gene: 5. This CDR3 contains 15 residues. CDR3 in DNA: TGTGCCAGCAGCTTAACAGCGGGATGGTACAATGAGCAGTTCTTC. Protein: CASSLTAGWYNEQFF.

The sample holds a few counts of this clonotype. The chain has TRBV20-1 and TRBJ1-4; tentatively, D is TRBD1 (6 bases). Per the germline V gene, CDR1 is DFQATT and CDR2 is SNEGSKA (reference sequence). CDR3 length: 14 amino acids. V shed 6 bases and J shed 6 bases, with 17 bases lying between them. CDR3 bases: TGCAGTGCCAAGGACAGCCTGTTATATGAAAAACTGTTTTTT. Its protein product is CSAKDSLLYEKLFF.

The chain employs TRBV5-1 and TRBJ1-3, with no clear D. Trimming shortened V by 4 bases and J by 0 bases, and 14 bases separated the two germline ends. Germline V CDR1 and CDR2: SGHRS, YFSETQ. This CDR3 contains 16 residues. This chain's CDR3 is CASSQHDGISGNTIYF. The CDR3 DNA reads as TGCGCCAGCAGCCAACACGACGGTATCTCTGGAAACACCATATATTTT.

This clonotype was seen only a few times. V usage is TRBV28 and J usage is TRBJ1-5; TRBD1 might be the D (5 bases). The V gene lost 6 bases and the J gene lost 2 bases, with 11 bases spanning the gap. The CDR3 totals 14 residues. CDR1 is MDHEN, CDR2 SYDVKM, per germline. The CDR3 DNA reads TGTGCCAGCAGGCGGTTGGGGGGCAATCAGCCCCAGCATTTT. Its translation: CASRRLGGNQPQHF.

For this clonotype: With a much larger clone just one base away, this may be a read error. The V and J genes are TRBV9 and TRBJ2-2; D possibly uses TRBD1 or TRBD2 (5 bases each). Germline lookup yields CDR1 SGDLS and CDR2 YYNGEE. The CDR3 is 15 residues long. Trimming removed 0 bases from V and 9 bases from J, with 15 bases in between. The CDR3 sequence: CASSVGQGGTRELFF. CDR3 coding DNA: TGTGCCAGCAGCGTAGGACAAGGTGGGACCAGGGAGCTGTTTTTT.

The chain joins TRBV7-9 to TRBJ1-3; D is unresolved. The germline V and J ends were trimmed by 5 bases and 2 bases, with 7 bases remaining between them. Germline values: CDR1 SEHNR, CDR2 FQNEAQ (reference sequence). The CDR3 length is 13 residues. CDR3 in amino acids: CASSQGTGNTIYF. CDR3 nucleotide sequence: TGTGCCAGCAGCCAAGGGACTGGAAACACCATATATTTT.

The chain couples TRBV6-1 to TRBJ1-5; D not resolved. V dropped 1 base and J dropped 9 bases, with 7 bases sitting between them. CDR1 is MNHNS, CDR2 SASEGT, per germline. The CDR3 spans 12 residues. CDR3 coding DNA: TGTGCCAGCAGTGAAGGGCCCCGGCCCCAGCATTTT. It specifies CASSEGPRPQHF.

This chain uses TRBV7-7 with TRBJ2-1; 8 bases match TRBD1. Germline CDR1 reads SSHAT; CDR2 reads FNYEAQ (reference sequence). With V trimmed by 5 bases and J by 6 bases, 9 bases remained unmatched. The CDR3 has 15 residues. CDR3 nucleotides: TGTGCCAGCAGCACCGGGACAGGAGGTTCCAATGAGCAGTTCTTC. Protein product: CASSTGTGGSNEQFF.

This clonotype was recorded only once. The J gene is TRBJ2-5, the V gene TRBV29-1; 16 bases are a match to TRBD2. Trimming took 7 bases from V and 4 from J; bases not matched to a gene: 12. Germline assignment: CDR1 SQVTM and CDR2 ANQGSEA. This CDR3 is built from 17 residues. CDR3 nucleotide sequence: TGCAGCGCCGCGAGGGGACTAGCGGGAGGGCGGTCAGAGACCCAGTACTTC. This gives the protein CSAARGLAGGRSETQYF.

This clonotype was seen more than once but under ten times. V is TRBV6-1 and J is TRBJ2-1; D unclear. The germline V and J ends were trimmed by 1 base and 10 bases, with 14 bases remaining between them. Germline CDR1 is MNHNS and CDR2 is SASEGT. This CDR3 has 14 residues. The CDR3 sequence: CASSEVRSVGEQFF. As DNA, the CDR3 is TGTGCCAGCAGTGAAGTTCGGAGTGTAGGGGAGCAGTTCTTC.

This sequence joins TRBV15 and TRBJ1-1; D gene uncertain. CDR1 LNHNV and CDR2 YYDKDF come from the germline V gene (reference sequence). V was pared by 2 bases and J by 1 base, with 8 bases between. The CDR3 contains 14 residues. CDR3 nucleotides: TGTGCCACCAGCAGACCTACACGGAACACTGAAGCTTTCTTT. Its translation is CATSRPTRNTEAFF.

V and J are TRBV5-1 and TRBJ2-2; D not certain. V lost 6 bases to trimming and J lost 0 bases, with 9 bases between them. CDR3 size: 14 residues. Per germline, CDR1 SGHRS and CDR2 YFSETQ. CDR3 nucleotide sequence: TGCGCCAGCACATTACGCGCGAACACCGGGGAGCTGTTTTTT. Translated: CASTLRANTGELFF.

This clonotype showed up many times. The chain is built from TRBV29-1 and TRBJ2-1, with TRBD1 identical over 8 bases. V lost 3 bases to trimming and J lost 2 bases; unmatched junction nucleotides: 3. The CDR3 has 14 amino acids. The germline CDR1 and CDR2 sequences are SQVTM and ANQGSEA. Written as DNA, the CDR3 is TGCAGCGTTGACGGACAGGGAGCCTACAATGAGCAGTTCTTC. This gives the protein CSVDGQGAYNEQFF.

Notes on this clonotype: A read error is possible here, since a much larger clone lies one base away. DNA of the CDR3: TGCAGTGCTAGAGGATCGGGAGGAGAGACCCAGTTCTTC. Its translation: CSARGSGGETQFF. The V call is TRBV20-1, the J call TRBJ2-5, with 7 bases lining up with TRBD2. The end of the DNA is better explained by TRBJ2-1, so the J call may be wrong. This CDR3 region has 13 residues. Looked up from germline, CDR1 is DFQATT and CDR2 is SNEGSKA (reference sequence).

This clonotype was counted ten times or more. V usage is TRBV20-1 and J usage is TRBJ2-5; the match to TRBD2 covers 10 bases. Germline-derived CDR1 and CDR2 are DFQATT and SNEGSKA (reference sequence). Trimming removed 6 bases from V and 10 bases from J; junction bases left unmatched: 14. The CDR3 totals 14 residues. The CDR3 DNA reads TGCAGTGCGAATTCGGGACTAGCGTCAATCAACCAGTACTTC. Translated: CSANSGLASINQYF.

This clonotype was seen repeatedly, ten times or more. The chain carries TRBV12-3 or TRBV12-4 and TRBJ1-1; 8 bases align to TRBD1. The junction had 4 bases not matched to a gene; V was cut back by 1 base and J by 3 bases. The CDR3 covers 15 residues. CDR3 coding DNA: TGTGCCAGCAGTTTAGGTCAGGGGGCGTACACTGAAGCTTTCTTT. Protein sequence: CASSLGQGAYTEAFF.

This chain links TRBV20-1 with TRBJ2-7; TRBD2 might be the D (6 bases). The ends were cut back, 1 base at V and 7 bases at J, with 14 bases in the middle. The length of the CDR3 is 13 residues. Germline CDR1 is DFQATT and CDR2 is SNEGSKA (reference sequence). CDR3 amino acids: CSARGSLGLEQYF. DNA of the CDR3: TGCAGTGCTAGAGGTAGCCTAGGACTAGAGCAGTACTTC.

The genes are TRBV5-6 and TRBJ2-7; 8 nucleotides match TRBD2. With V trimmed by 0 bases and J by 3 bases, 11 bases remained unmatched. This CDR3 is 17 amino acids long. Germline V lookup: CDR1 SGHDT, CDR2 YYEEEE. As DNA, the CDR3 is TGTGCCAGCAGCTTGGGGCGTGTTAGCGGGGACTTCTACGAGCAGTACTTC. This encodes CASSLGRVSGDFYEQYF.

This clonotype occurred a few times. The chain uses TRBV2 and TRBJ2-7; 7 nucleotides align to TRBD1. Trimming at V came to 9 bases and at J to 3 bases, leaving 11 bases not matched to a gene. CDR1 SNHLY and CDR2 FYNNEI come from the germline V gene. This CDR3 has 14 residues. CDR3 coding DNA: TGTGCCAGTTTATTCGGGACAGACCACTACGAGCAGTACTTC. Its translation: CASLFGTDHYEQYF.

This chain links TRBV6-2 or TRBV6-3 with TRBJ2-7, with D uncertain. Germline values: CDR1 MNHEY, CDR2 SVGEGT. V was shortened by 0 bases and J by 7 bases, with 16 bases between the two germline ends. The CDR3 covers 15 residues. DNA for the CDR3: TGTGCCAGCAGTTACTCTGTACACCCAGGTGGAGAGCAGTACTTC. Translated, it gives CASSYSVHPGGEQYF.

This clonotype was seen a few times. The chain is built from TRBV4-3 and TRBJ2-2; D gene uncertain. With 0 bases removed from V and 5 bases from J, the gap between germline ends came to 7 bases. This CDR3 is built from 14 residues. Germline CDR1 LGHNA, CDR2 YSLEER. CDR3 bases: TGCGCCAGCAGCCAAGACACAGAGACCGGGGAGCTGTTTTTT. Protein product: CASSQDTETGELFF.

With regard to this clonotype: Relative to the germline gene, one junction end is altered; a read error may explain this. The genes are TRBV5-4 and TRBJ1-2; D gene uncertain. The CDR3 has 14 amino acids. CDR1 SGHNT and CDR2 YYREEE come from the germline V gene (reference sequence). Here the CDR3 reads CASTLSSAIYGYTF. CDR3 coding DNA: TGTGCCAGCACCTTGTCCAGCGCCATCTATGGCTACACCTTC.